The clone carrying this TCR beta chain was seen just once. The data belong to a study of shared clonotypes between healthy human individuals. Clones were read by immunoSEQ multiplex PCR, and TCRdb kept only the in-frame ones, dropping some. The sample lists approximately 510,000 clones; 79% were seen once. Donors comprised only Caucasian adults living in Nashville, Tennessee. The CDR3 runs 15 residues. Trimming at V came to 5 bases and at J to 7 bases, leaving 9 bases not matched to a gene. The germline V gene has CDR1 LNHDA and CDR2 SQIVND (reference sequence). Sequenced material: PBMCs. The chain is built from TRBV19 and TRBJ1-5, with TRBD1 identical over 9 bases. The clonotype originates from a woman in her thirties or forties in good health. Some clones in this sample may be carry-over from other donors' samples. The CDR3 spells CASSALQGAGQPQHF. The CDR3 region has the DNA TGTGCCAGTAGTGCACTACAGGGGGCTGGACAGCCCCAGCATTTT. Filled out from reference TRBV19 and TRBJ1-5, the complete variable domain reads DGGITQSPKYLFRKEGQNVTLSCEQNLNHDAMYWYRQDPGQGLRLIYYSQIVNDFQKGDIAEGYSVSREKKESFPLTVTSAQKNPTAFYLCASSALQGAGQPQHFGDGTRLSIL.